This is a list of T cell receptor beta chains from one sample in a study of response to subunit inactivated influenza vaccine. TCRdb recomputed calls from the RT-PCR reads with MiXCR, one row per CDR3 protein. In the table there are more than 150,000 distinct CDR3 sequences, about 9% of which are singletons. The sequencing here drew on non-naive T cells sorted from PBMCs, taken on the day of vaccination. The receptors derive from a middle-aged man who received an inactivated influenza vaccine. CDR3s include the opening cysteine and the closing phenylalanine or tryptophan. The D gene is left open where the match is weak. Part of the rows lack a size; the others show once, few, many or a class for expanded clones.

CDR3 protein | CDR3 DNA | J gene | clone size | V gene | D gene
CASSRGKLAGDYNEQFF | TGTGCCAGCAGCAGGGGGAAACTAGCGGGGGATTACAATGAGCAGTTCTTC | TRBJ2-1 | few | TRBV7-9 | TRBD2
CASSPLAGRDTQYF | TGTGCCAGCAGCCCGTTAGCGGGAAGAGATACGCAGTATTTT | TRBJ2-3 | . | TRBV13 | TRBD2
CSVPAGYSGISSGTGELFF | TGCAGCGTTCCGGCCGGGTATAGCGGGATTTCGAGTGGCACCGGGGAGCTGTTTTTT | TRBJ2-2 | many | TRBV29-1 | TRBD2
CSGRSRLSQDEQFF | TGCAGCGGAAGGAGTCGCCTTAGTCAAGATGAGCAGTTCTTC | TRBJ2-1 | many | TRBV29-1 | .
CASSNERGQYQINSSYEQYF | TGTGCCAGCAGCAACGAACGGGGACAGTACCAGATTAATTCTTCCTACGAGCAGTACTTC | TRBJ2-7 | few | TRBV21-1 | .
CASSRSYNEQFF | TGTGCCAGTAGTCGTTCCTACAATGAGCAGTTCTTC | TRBJ2-1 | many | TRBV19 | .
CASRGMGANTGELFF | TGTGCCAGCAGAGGTATGGGGGCGAACACCGGGGAGCTGTTTTTT | TRBJ2-2 | . | TRBV28 | .
CASSLAPGHSYEQYF | TGTGCCAGCAGTTTAGCGCCAGGGCACTCCTACGAGCAGTACTTC | TRBJ2-7 | many | TRBV12-3/TRBV12-4 | .
CASSQDLGPPNNEQFF | TGTGCCAGCAGCCAAGATCTCGGGCCCCCCAACAATGAGCAGTTCTTC | TRBJ2-1 | few | TRBV3-1 | .
CSANIWENEQYF | TGCAGTGCTAACATCTGGGAGAACGAGCAGTACTTC | TRBJ2-7 | . | TRBV20-1 | .
CASSLETGELFF | TGTGCCAGCAGCTTAGAGACCGGGGAGCTGTTTTTT | TRBJ2-2 | many | TRBV7-2 | .
CASGGDRGYTF | TGTGCCAGCGGGGGTGACAGGGGCTACACCTTC | TRBJ1-2 | . | TRBV28 | .
CASSLIMTSGGPSSYEQYF | TGCGCCAGCAGCCTAATAATGACTAGCGGGGGGCCATCTTCCTACGAGCAGTACTTC | TRBJ2-7 | many | TRBV4-1 | TRBD2
CASSVARNEQFF | TGTGCCAGCAGCGTAGCTAGGAATGAGCAGTTCTTC | TRBJ2-1 | few | TRBV2 | .
CSARDLMEDTQYF | TGCAGTGCTAGAGATCTCATGGAAGATACGCAGTATTTT | TRBJ2-3 | many | TRBV20-1 | .
CASGDEQYF | TGTGCCAGCGGAGACGAGCAGTACTTC | TRBJ2-7 | many | TRBV28 | .
CATSRAGQFYEQYF | TGTGCCACCAGCAGAGCCGGACAGTTCTACGAGCAGTACTTC | TRBJ2-7 | few | TRBV15 | .
CASSHRQGWNEQYF | TGTGCCAGCTCCCATCGACAGGGGTGGAACGAGCAGTACTTC | TRBJ2-7 | . | TRBV18 | TRBD1
CATSRAATRAGELFF | TGTGCCACCAGCAGAGCAGCGACCCGTGCCGGGGAGCTGTTTTTT | TRBJ2-2 | many | TRBV15 | .
CSARGPDSGYTF | TGCAGTGCTAGAGGTCCAGATTCAGGCTACACCTTC | TRBJ1-2 | few | TRBV20-1 | .
CASSFSRLTYNEQFF | TGTGCCAGCAGCTTTTCGCGCCTAACCTACAATGAGCAGTTCTTC | TRBJ2-1 | many | TRBV7-8 | .
CANERCQETQYF | TGTGCCAACGAGAGGTGCCAAGAGACCCAGTACTTC | TRBJ2-5 | few | TRBV21-1 | .
CASSYFTSGRGYNEQFF | TGTGCCAGCAGTTATTTTACTAGCGGGAGGGGCTACAATGAGCAGTTCTTC | TRBJ2-1 | few | TRBV6-2/TRBV6-3 | TRBD2
CASSGWTGVHEQYF | TGCGCCAGCAGCGGATGGACAGGGGTCCACGAGCAGTACTTC | TRBJ2-7 | many | TRBV5-1 | TRBD1
CSARDVGQLETQYF | TGCAGTGCTAGAGACGTCGGTCAGCTGGAGACCCAGTACTTC | TRBJ2-5 | . | TRBV20-1 | .
CASSVGTQETQYF | TGTGCCAGCAGCGTCGGGACTCAAGAGACCCAGTACTTC | TRBJ2-5 | few | TRBV2 | .
CASSPNIGVGANVLTF | TGTGCCAGCAGCCCTAACATAGGGGTTGGGGCCAACGTCCTGACTTTC | TRBJ2-6 | . | TRBV3-1 | .
CATSDASGDNDGYTF | TGTGCCACCAGTGACGCCTCGGGGGATAACGATGGCTACACCTTC | TRBJ1-2 | few | TRBV24-1 | .
CASRQVDNSPLHF | TGTGCCAGCCGACAGGTGGATAATTCACCCCTCCACTTT | TRBJ1-6 | many | TRBV14 | .
CASSQAADYGYTF | TGTGCCAGCAGCCAAGCTGCAGACTATGGCTACACCTTC | TRBJ1-2 | . | TRBV3-1 | .
CASSRRDRDVKTQYF | TGTGCCAGCAGCCGCCGGGACAGGGACGTCAAGACCCAGTACTTC | TRBJ2-5 | few | TRBV6-2/TRBV6-3 | TRBD1
CASSLATMMYNEQFF | TGTGCCAGCAGCTTAGCCACCATGATGTACAATGAGCAGTTCTTC | TRBJ2-1 | . | TRBV7-9 | .
CASTIGTGSGNEQFF | TGTGCCAGCACCATAGGGACAGGGAGCGGCAATGAGCAGTTCTTC | TRBJ2-1 | many | TRBV12-3/TRBV12-4 | TRBD1
CASSIRSFTDTQYF | TGTGCCAGCAGCATTAGATCTTTCACAGATACGCAGTATTTT | TRBJ2-3 | few | TRBV5-6 | .
CSVEERLANNEQFF | TGCAGCGTTGAAGAAAGACTAGCGAACAATGAGCAGTTCTTC | TRBJ2-1 | many | TRBV29-1 | TRBD2
CASSSPGNHQPQHF | TGTGCCAGCAGCTCTCCGGGTAACCATCAGCCCCAGCATTTT | TRBJ1-5 | few | TRBV7-8 | .
CSASRLGREGRDTQYF | TGCAGTGCTAGCCGCCTTGGGCGGGAGGGCCGCGATACGCAGTATTTT | TRBJ2-3 | few | TRBV20-1 | TRBD2
CASSQGTGSQFF | TGCGCCAGCAGCCAGGGGACAGGGAGTCAGTTCTTC | TRBJ2-1 | few | TRBV4-3 | TRBD1
CSANQGGANYGYTF | TGCAGCGCCAACCAGGGGGGAGCTAACTATGGCTACACCTTC | TRBJ1-2 | . | TRBV29-1 | TRBD1
CASSLALLDVGGYTF | TGTGCCAGCAGCTTAGCGCTGCTCGACGTGGGAGGCTACACCTTC | TRBJ1-2 | . | TRBV7-9 | .
CAAQGNTGELFF | TGTGCCGCCCAGGGGAACACCGGGGAGCTGTTTTTT | TRBJ2-2 | . | TRBV28 | .
CASSQTVRQPQHF | TGTGCCAGCAGCCAGACAGTGCGTCAGCCCCAGCATTTT | TRBJ1-5 | . | TRBV3-1 | .
CASSPYRQGDIQYF | TGTGCCAGCAGTCCTTACCGACAGGGCGACATTCAGTACTTC | TRBJ2-4 | few | TRBV28 | TRBD1
CASSPTLAGTYNEQFF | TGTGCCAGCAGCCCCACACTAGCGGGGACCTACAATGAGCAGTTCTTC | TRBJ2-1 | few | TRBV3-1 | TRBD2
CASSLESAEETQYF | TGCGCCAGCAGCTTGGAGTCGGCAGAAGAGACCCAGTACTTC | TRBJ2-5 | . | TRBV5-1 | .
CSARGPGVLRETQYF | TGCAGTGCTAGAGGTCCGGGAGTACTTCGGGAGACCCAGTACTTC | TRBJ2-5 | . | TRBV20-1 | .
CASRSPRVVVPGQRNYEQYF | TGCGCCAGCAGATCACCCAGGGTTGTCGTCCCGGGACAGAGAAACTACGAGCAGTACTTC | TRBJ2-7 | few | TRBV5-1 | TRBD1
CASSVGEPAGYNEQFF | TGTGCCAGCAGCGTGGGGGAGCCAGCGGGTTACAATGAGCAGTTCTTC | TRBJ2-1 | many | TRBV9 | .
CASSRWTPNTGELFF | TGTGCCAGCAGTCGGTGGACACCGAACACCGGGGAGCTGTTTTTT | TRBJ2-2 | . | TRBV25-1 | .
CASRETGSPDTQYF | TGTGCCAGTAGAGAGACAGGGTCACCAGATACGCAGTATTTT | TRBJ2-3 | many | TRBV19 | TRBD1
CASSFIGENTEAFF | TGCGCCAGCAGCTTCATAGGGGAGAACACTGAAGCTTTCTTT | TRBJ1-1 | many | TRBV5-1 | .
CASSRSTTNEKLFF | TGCGCCAGCAGCCGGAGCACAACTAATGAAAAACTGTTTTTT | TRBJ1-4 | many | TRBV4-1 | .
CASSRTSGGASYEQYF | TGTGCCAGCAGCCGCACTAGCGGGGGGGCCTCCTACGAGCAGTACTTC | TRBJ2-7 | . | TRBV7-2 | TRBD2
CASSQGPSNSGNTIYF | TGCGCCAGCAGCCAGGGGCCGTCCAACTCTGGAAACACCATATATTTT | TRBJ1-3 | . | TRBV4-1 | .
CSVLPAWTSGRGEQYF | TGCAGCGTACTCCCCGCCTGGACTAGCGGGAGAGGCGAGCAGTACTTC | TRBJ2-7 | many | TRBV29-1 | TRBD2
CASSLAWGGPGANVLTF | TGTGCCAGCAGCTTAGCGTGGGGGGGCCCTGGGGCCAACGTCCTGACTTTC | TRBJ2-6 | few | TRBV7-9 | .
CASSFDGSYEQYF | TGTGCCAGCAGCTTCGACGGCTCCTACGAGCAGTACTTC | TRBJ2-7 | . | TRBV7-2 | .
CASSKTSGGQETQYF | TGTGCCAGCAGCAAGACTAGCGGGGGACAAGAGACCCAGTACTTC | TRBJ2-5 | few | TRBV5-6 | TRBD2
CASSQAMGQGGSYEQYF | TGCGCCAGCAGCCAAGCTATGGGACAAGGGGGATCCTACGAGCAGTACTTC | TRBJ2-7 | many | TRBV4-3 | .